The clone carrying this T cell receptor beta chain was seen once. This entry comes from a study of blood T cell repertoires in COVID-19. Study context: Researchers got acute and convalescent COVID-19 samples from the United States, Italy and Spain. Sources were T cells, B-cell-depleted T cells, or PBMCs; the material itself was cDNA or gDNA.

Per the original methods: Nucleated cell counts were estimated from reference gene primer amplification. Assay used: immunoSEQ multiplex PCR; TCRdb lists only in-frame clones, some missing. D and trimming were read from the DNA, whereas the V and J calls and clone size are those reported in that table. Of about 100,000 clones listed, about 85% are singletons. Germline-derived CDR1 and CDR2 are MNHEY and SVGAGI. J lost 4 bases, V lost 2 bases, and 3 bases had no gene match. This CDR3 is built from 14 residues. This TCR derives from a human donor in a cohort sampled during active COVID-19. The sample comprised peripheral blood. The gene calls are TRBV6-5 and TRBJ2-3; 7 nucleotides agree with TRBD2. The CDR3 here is CASSYREAADTQYF. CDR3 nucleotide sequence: TGTGCCAGCAGTTACCGGGAGGCTGCAGATACGCAGTATTTT.